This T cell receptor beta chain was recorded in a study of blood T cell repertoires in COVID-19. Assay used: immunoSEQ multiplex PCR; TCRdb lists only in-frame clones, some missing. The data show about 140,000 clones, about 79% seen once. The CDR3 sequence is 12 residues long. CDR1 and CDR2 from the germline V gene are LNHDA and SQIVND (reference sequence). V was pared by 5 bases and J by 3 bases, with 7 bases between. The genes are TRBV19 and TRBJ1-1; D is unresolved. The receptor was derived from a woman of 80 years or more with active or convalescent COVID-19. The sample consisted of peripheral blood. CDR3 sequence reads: CASSRDDTEAFF. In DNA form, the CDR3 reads TGTGCCAGTAGTCGGGATGACACTGAAGCTTTCTTT.